A selection of T cell receptor beta chains follows, all from one sample in a study of pediatric ulcerative colitis. Produced via immunoSEQ multiplex PCR; TCRdb's table is partial and in-frame only. Found here are 44,000 or so clones, 60% to 85% of them singletons; the top ten hold more than 3.5%. The sequencing input was gut tissue. The origin of the receptors is a girl aged 5-17 years with moderate ulcerative colitis. Both conserved end residues are part of each CDR3. The D gene is left open where the match is weak.

length	V	D	J	CDR3
19	TRBV19	TRBD1	TRBJ1-5	CASSLRTGALDNSNQPQHF
14	TRBV4-1	-	TRBJ2-1	CASSSISEGDEQFF
13	TRBV9	-	TRBJ2-2	CASSVVDPGELFF
18	TRBV7-6	-	TRBJ2-3	CASSLGTPTSLGTDTQYF
15	TRBV7-9	TRBD2	TRBJ2-2	CASSTLAGGSGELFF
16	TRBV7-2	TRBD2	TRBJ2-7	CASSWTSGGSSYEQYF
13	TRBV7-2	-	TRBJ2-1	CASSLVAIYEQFF
13	TRBV28	-	TRBJ1-2	CASSFSKGYGYTF
15	TRBV6-1	TRBD2	TRBJ2-3	CASRYLAGSTDTQYF
16	TRBV7-3	-	TRBJ2-2	CASSLRGSGSTGELFF
16	TRBV28	-	TRBJ1-6	CASKENLHRPNSPLHF
14	TRBV5-1	-	TRBJ1-1	CASSSLGGDTEAFF
16	TRBV19	TRBD2	TRBJ2-1	CASSIVPSGGLNEQFF
17	TRBV7-9	-	TRBJ2-5	CASSSVKVGTVEETQYF
15	TRBV6-5	-	TRBJ1-1	CASSYGSRVGSEAFF
19	TRBV19	TRBD2	TRBJ2-3	CASSMLSSGRKVTTDTQYF
14	TRBV5-5	-	TRBJ1-5	CASRSGISNQPQHF
13	TRBV27	TRBD2	TRBJ2-7	CASSFSGGYEQYF
14	TRBV5-1	-	TRBJ1-1	CASSLGAQGTEAFF
18	TRBV28	TRBD2	TRBJ2-3	CASSPSFLAGGSTDTQYF
15	TRBV5-1	TRBD2	TRBJ2-3	CASNLGDSGRDTQYF
13	TRBV27	-	TRBJ1-6	CASSSTRFSPLHF
15	TRBV7-2	-	TRBJ1-4	CASSLGGLANEKLFF
13	TRBV29-1	-	TRBJ1-1	CSVEGQGNTEAFF
18	TRBV4-1	-	TRBJ2-2	CASSPLWGGAVNTGELFF
14	TRBV16	TRBD1	TRBJ2-7	CASSPGQGPFMEYF